One sample yielded the 5 T cell receptor beta chains listed below, sequenced in a study of PD-L1 blockade in urothelial cancer. Sequenced by immunoSEQ multiplex PCR; TCRdb stores in-frame clones only, minus some. Here the sample spans tens of thousands of clones, just over 35% being singletons. The sequences come from tumor tissue, collected before atezolizumab (anti-PD-L1) treatment. These receptors originate from a man between 60 and 75 years old with urothelial cancer.

The chain is built from TRBV18 and TRBJ1-2; a possible D gene is TRBD1 (6 bases). This CDR3 is built from 16 residues. V was shortened by 1 base and J by 4 bases, with 16 bases between the two germline ends. The germline V gene has CDR1 KGHSH and CDR2 LQKENI. The CDR3 coding sequence is TGTGCCAGCTCACCACAGCCCACAGGGTTGGGCTATGGCTACACCTTC. Translated, it gives CASSPQPTGLGYGYTF.

This rearrangement joins TRBV9 to TRBJ2-3, with 9 nucleotides matching TRBD2. CDR3 length: 19 amino acids. V lost 0 bases and J lost 2; bases outside the gene matches: 13. The germline gives CDR1 SGDLS, CDR2 YYNGEE. This CDR3 reads CASSVVGAGGHIATDTQYF. As DNA, the CDR3 is TGTGCCAGCAGCGTAGTCGGAGCGGGGGGTCATATTGCCACAGATACGCAGTATTTT. Full variable domain (remainder filled in from reference TRBV9 and TRBJ2-3): DSGVTQTPKHLITATGQRVTLRCSPRSGDLSVYWYQQSLDQGLQFLIQYYNGEERAKGNILERFSAQQFPDLHSELNLSSLELGDSALYFCASSVVGAGGHIATDTQYFGPGTRLTVL.

In its sample, this clone was seen many times. In nucleotides, the CDR3 is TGTGCCAGCAGTTACTCCGCAGAGTACTATGGCTACACCTTC. This encodes CASSYSAEYYGYTF. This sequence joins TRBV6-8 and TRBJ1-2; D gene ambiguous. The germline V gene has CDR1 MNHGY and CDR2 SAAAGT. There are 14 residues in the CDR3. V was cut by 0 bases and J by 3 bases, with 8 bases left in between.

This clone has a handful of counts. An end of the junction does not agree with germline; a read error may underlie this. This chain uses TRBV6-8 with TRBJ2-3; 10 bases align to TRBD2. Germline CDR1 and CDR2: MNHGY and SAAAGT. The CDR3 spans 16 residues. This CDR3 reads CASSDSTSGSTDTQYF. CDR3 in DNA: TGTGCCAGCAGTGACTCGACTAGCGGGAGCACAGATACGCAGTATTTT.

The chain uses TRBV7-1 and TRBJ2-2; D gene ambiguous. TRBV7-1 is placed among ORFs of uncertain function. The CDR3 sequence is 13 residues long. V lost 4 bases to trimming and J lost 6 bases, with 9 bases between them. DNA of the CDR3: TGTGCCAGCAGCTTAGTTTCGGCCGGGGAGCTGTTTTTT. It translates to CASSLVSAGELFF.